This is a list of T cell receptor beta chains from one sample in a study of blood T cells in healthy people across ages. TCRdb reprocessed the 5' RACE reads with MiXCR, giving one entry per CDR3 protein. This sample has 800,000 to 1,300,000 distinct CDR3 sequences, with almost 25% found just once. These sequences were also reported in another study, on T cells of mothers and their children.

Sequencing was done on a sample of blood. The receptors were gathered from a girl aged 2 to 10 in good health. CDR3s leave out the opening cysteine and the closing phenylalanine or tryptophan. D genes are given only for firm matches. Some rows have no size entry. The others give once, few or many, or a class for an expanded clone.

d_call clone_size v_call cdr3_aa
NA NA TRBV5-1 ASSLGARDEQY
NA many TRBV12-3/TRBV12-4 ASTGGSLNEKLF
NA NA TRBV27 ASKPELNSPLH
NA NA TRBV12-3/TRBV12-4 ASMSTNNEQF
TRBD1 NA TRBV29-1 SVRDRTQETQY
TRBD2 few TRBV12-3/TRBV12-4 ASSTTSGGDQF
TRBD2 NA TRBV9 ASSPTSGGYGVNIQY
TRBD2 NA TRBV20-1 SAVGTSVAPPEQY
NA NA TRBV20-1 SALGLMNTEAF
NA NA TRBV7-8 ASSLYGGITRAGSPDTQY
NA NA TRBV11-2 ASSLLLAATDTQY
TRBD2 NA TRBV7-3 ASSLMGRERNERF
NA few TRBV7-9 ASSLGQPGEQF
NA few TRBV27 ASSGREQF
TRBD2 NA TRBV6-2/TRBV6-3 ASSHRGGRMGEQY
TRBD2 NA TRBV24-1 ATSDADLAGGNTGELF